The rows below give T cell receptor beta chains drawn from one sample of a study of T cell responses to AZD1222 COVID-19 vaccine. Clones were sequenced by immunoSEQ multiplex PCR, and TCRdb holds only the in-frame ones, with some missing. Here the sample spans some 150,000 clones, roughly nine tenths being singletons. The sequences come from peripheral blood, collected on day 0 of AZD1222 vaccination. All receptors come from an adult in good health. The CDR3 runs from the conserved cysteine through the conserved F or W. For some rows the clone size is stated as once, few or many, or as a class when expanded; others skip it.

clone_size,j_call,v_call,cdr3_aa
.,TRBJ2-3,TRBV5-1,CASSLWRTDTQYF
.,TRBJ1-2,TRBV28,CASSLSAAYGYTF
.,TRBJ1-3,TRBV6-5,CASQGTLSSGNTIYF
.,TRBJ1-5,TRBV4-2,CASSQGRGGNQPQHF
.,TRBJ1-4,TRBV7-9,CASSASMVNEKLFF
many,TRBJ1-6,TRBV27,CASSPRRTGRSPLHF
few,TRBJ2-7,TRBV5-4,CASSPGTWGEQYF
.,TRBJ1-1,TRBV12-3/TRBV12-4,CASKPADTEAFF
.,TRBJ2-7,TRBV27,CASSPWGGAYYEQYF
.,TRBJ2-7,TRBV3-1/TRBV3-2,CASSPTQSGEQYF
.,TRBJ2-1,TRBV7-3,CASSEDRGSYNEQFF
.,TRBJ2-3,TRBV6-2/TRBV6-3,CASSYPLSGLAGESTDTQYF
.,TRBJ1-5,TRBV7-8,CASTPGTHQPQHF
.,TRBJ1-5,TRBV3-1/TRBV3-2,CASSQDPRQGSNQPQHF
.,TRBJ1-4,TRBV6-1,CASSEWGPNEKLFF
.,TRBJ1-1,TRBV28,CASSLSGNTEAFF